This T cell receptor (beta chain) was retrieved from a study of Ad26.COV2.S vaccination and SARS-CoV-2 variants. Specified treatment: 15 to 20 received Ad26.COV2.S at low or high dose, single or two shots; five or six received placebo; per-sample allocation not given. All samples were drawn on day 63, counting from the first vaccine or placebo injection. An Ad26 vector that expressed Wuhan-strain SARS-CoV-2 spike constituted the vaccine. Trimming removed 4 bases from V and 4 bases from J, with 19 bases in between. Germline V gene sequence: CDR1 LGHNA, CDR2 YSLEER. The CDR3 extends over 16 amino acids. Clones were sequenced by immunoSEQ multiplex PCR, and TCRdb holds only the in-frame ones, with some missing. The table shows about 350,000 clones, with 88% occurring only once.

Sequencing was performed on peripheral blood, taken in a trial of Ad26.COV2.S vaccine versus placebo. The V call is TRBV4-3, the J call TRBJ2-5; tentative D call: TRBD2 (7 bases). The clonotype was recovered from a person aged 18 to 65 who received the Ad26.COV2.S COVID-19 vaccine or a placebo. The CDR3 DNA sequence: TGCGCCAGCAGCCCGGAGGGGGGGCCCGGTCGAGAGACCCAGTACTTC. It specifies CASSPEGGPGRETQYF.